Sequencing of this T cell receptor (beta chain) was carried out in a study of T cells in Graves' hyperthyroidism and ophthalmopathy. Overall study findings and caveats: Ophthalmopathy onset followed model prediction by a median roughly six months.

This clonotype was found many times. As yet, its antigen is unknown. The germline V gene encodes CDR1 DFQATT and CDR2 SNEGSKA (reference sequence). The V and J ends lost 2 bases and 2 bases, in that order; junction bases with no gene match: 12. The CDR3 consists of 17 residues. Researchers amplified the TCR beta CDR3 regions from RNA transcripts. HTBI primers were the set used in a first-round RT-PCR of the TCR CDR3. One entry per CDR3 protein, called by TCRdb with MiXCR from the multiplex PCR reads. The table lists 400,000 to 450,000 distinct CDR3 sequences, over 12% of them singletons. Clinical Activity Scores of at least 3, NOSPECS grades of at least 4 and durations under 3 months characterized ophthalmopathy patients. Clinical symptoms, serum thyroxine, TRAb, thyroid ultrasound and orbital computed tomography established diagnosis.

The sequenced sample was blood. V gene TRBV20-1 combines with J gene TRBJ2-3; 8 positions match TRBD2. The clonotype was recovered from a young man with Graves' ophthalmopathy. CDR3 sequence (DNA): TGCAGTGCTAGACCGGGTTTATTAGCGGGAATCACAGATACGCAGTATTTT. Its translation is CSARPGLLAGITDTQYF.